The T cell receptor (beta chain) under discussion was sequenced for a study of shared clonotypes between healthy human individuals. Study-level findings and limits: Naive subsets generally exceeded memory subsets in estimated richness.

Naive-designated CD8 cells lacked CD45RO, were positively enriched for CCR7, and omitted terminally differentiated effector memory CD45RA+ cells. This clone was recorded only once. Its antigen is undetermined. The CDR3 extends over 14 amino acids. V was pared by 1 base and J by 2 bases, with 5 bases between. Germline V gene lookup returns CDR1 SGHAT and CDR2 FQNNGV. Only in-frame clones appear in the TCRdb table, and some are missing; sequencing was by immunoSEQ multiplex PCR. Of hundreds of thousands of clones listed, 95% to 96% are singletons. The V and J genes are TRBV11-2 and TRBJ2-2; D is unclear. Sequenced: naive CD8+ T cells sorted from blood. The TCR originated in a woman younger than 45 in good health. The CDR3 loop is CASSLGGNTGELFF. Here the CDR3 DNA reads TGTGCCAGCAGCTTAGGTGGTAACACCGGGGAGCTGTTTTTT. Drawing the rest from reference TRBV11-2 and TRBJ2-2, the complete variable domain is EAGVAQSPRYKIIEKRQSVAFWCNPISGHATLYWYQQILGQGPKLLIQFQNNGVVDDSQLPKDRFSAERLKGVDSTLKIQPAKLEDSAVYLCASSLGGNTGELFFGEGSRLTVL.